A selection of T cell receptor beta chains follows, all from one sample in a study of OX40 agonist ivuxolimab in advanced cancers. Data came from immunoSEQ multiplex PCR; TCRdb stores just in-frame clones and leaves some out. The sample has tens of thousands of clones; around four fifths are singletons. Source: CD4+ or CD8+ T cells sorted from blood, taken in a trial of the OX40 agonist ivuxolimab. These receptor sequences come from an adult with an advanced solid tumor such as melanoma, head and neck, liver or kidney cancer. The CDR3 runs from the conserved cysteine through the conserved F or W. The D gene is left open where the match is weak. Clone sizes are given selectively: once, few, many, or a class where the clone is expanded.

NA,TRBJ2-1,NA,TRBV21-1,CASSNYNNNEQFF,TGTGCCAGCAGCAATTACAATAACAATGAGCAGTTCTTC
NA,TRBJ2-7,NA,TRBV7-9,CASSLSSLTGTLEQYF,TGTGCCAGCAGCTTATCGTCCCTGACCGGGACACTGGAGCAGTACTTC
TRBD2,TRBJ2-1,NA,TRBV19,CASRLIAGGGNEQFF,TGTGCCAGTAGACTAATAGCGGGAGGTGGCAATGAGCAGTTCTTC
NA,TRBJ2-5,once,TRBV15,CATRYLAEETQYF,TGTGCCACCAGGTACCTGGCTGAGGAGACCCAGTACTTC
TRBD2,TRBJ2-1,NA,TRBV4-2,CASSPWEREMIDEQFF,TGTGCCAGCAGCCCTTGGGAGCGGGAGATGATCGATGAGCAGTTCTTC
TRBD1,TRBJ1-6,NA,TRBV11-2,CASSPTDRVYNSPLHF,TGTGCCAGCAGCCCGACGGACAGGGTCTATAATTCACCCCTCCACTTT
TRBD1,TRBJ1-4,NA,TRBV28,CASSPDQGGGEKLFF,TGTGCCAGCAGTCCTGATCAGGGGGGGGGAGAAAAACTGTTTTTT
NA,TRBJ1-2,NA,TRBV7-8,CASSLVRGSYF,TGTGCCAGCAGCTTAGTAAGGGGCTCGTACTTC
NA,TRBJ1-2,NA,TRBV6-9,CASSYSGAYGYTF,TGTGCCAGCAGTTATTCTGGGGCTTATGGCTACACCTTC
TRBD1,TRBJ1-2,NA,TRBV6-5,CASSRTGGGSGYTF,TGTGCCAGCAGCCGCACAGGGGGCGGATCAGGCTACACCTTC
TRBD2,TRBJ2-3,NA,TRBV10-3,CAISSGASTDTQYF,TGTGCCATCAGTAGCGGGGCCAGCACAGATACGCAGTATTTT
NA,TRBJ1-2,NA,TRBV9,CASSEYTGHGYTF,TGTGCCAGCAGTGAATACACAGGGCACGGCTACACCTTC
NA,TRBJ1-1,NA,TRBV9,CASSVGDGDTEAFF,TGTGCCAGCAGCGTAGGGGACGGAGACACTGAAGCTTTCTTT
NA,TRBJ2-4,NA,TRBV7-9,CASSPTATGPASLCF,TGTGCCAGCAGCCCGACCGCAACAGGACCGGCATCCTTGTGCTTC
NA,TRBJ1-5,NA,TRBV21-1,CASSSGDSPNHPQHF,TGTGCCAGCAGCTCCGGCGACAGTCCCAATCATCCCCAGCATTTT
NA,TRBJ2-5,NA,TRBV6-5,CASNLGAYSETQYF,TGTGCCAGCAATCTAGGGGCGTATTCAGAGACCCAGTACTTC
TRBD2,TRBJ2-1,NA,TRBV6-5,CASRKGLAGGEQFF,TGTGCCAGCAGAAAAGGACTAGCGGGGGGGGAGCAGTTCTTC
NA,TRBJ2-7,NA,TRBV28,CASSLGRLAYEQYF,TGTGCCAGCAGTTTGGGGAGACTCGCCTACGAGCAGTACTTC
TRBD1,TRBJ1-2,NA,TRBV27,CASSLLQGKFSGYGYTF,TGTGCCAGCAGTTTATTACAGGGGAAGTTTAGTGGATATGGCTACACCTTC
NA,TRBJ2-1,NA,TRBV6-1,CASSPLNEQFF,TGTGCCAGCTCCCCGCTCAATGAGCAGTTCTTC
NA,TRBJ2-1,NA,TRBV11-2,CASSLERAAGNLGQFF,TGTGCCAGCAGCTTAGAGAGGGCAGCCGGGAACCTCGGGCAGTTCTTC
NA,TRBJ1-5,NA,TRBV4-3,CASSHGPGSNQPQHF,TGCGCCAGCAGCCACGGTCCAGGGAGCAATCAGCCCCAGCATTTT
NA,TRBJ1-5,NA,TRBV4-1,CASSQPTINQPQHF,TGCGCCAGCAGCCAACCTACGATCAATCAGCCCCAGCATTTT
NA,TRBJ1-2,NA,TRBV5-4,CASSFEGDYGYTF,TGTGCCAGCAGCTTTGAGGGGGACTATGGCTACACCTTC
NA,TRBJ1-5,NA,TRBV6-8,CASSSNQGPGNQPQHF,TGTGCCAGCAGTTCTAACCAGGGTCCCGGCAATCAGCCCCAGCATTTT
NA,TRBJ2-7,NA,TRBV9,CASSQNMGGTRDEQYF,TGTGCCAGCAGTCAAAATATGGGAGGGACAAGGGACGAGCAGTACTTC
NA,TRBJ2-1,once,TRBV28,CASSRYSVEQFF,TGTGCCAGCAGCCGATATAGCGTTGAGCAGTTCTTC
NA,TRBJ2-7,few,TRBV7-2,CASSLIGRSEQYF,TGTGCCAGCAGCTTAATCGGGCGCTCCGAGCAGTACTTC
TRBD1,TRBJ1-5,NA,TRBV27,CASSLGQGKPQHF,TGTGCCAGCAGCCTTGGACAGGGGAAACCCCAGCATTTT
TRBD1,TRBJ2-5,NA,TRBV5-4,CASSSTGTGGSETQYF,TGTGCCAGCAGCTCAACCGGGACAGGGGGCAGTGAGACCCAGTACTTC
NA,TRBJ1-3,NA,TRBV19,CASTPDRSVSGNTIYF,TGTGCCAGTACCCCTGACAGATCCGTCTCTGGAAACACCATATATTTT
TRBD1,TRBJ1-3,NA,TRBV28,CATKPPGQGSAIYF,TGTGCCACCAAACCGCCGGGACAGGGGTCCGCCATATATTTT
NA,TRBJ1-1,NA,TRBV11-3,CASSLLQSTEAFF,TGTGCCAGCAGCCTCTTACAGAGCACTGAAGCTTTCTTT